The 30 T cell receptor beta chains reported below all come from one sample, sequenced in a study of T-cell memory formation after mild COVID-19. A single record per CDR3 protein comes from TCRdb applying MiXCR to the 5' RACE reads. The data contain around 4,600 distinct CDR3 sequences, around 16% of them seen just once; the ten biggest clones take up 2.1%. The sample comprised PBMCs or a T cell subset sorted from them (not recorded which). These receptors originate from an adult who had mild COVID-19 (a few samples of this study predate the infection). Cell type and time point are not known.

The chain combines TRBV12-3 or TRBV12-4 with TRBJ2-2; D is ambiguous. The V gene lost 6 bases and the J gene lost 2 bases, with 7 bases spanning the gap. CDR3 length: 13 amino acids. The CDR3 protein is CASSPENTGELFF. The CDR3, as DNA: TGTGCCAGCAGCCCGGAAAACACCGGGGAGCTGTTTTTT.

This clonotype was recorded at least ten times. V gene TRBV6-5 combines with J gene TRBJ2-3, with D unclear. Germline CDR1 and CDR2: MNHEY and SVGAGI. The length of the CDR3 is 14 residues. The V gene lost 6 bases and the J gene lost 4 bases, with 14 bases spanning the gap. CDR3 sequence (DNA): TGTGCCAGCAGCTACAGCGACGGATCAGATACGCAGTATTTT. This gives the protein CASSYSDGSDTQYF.

By its share, this clonotype is medium-sized (0.01 to 0.1%). This sequence joins TRBV7-2 and TRBJ2-7; 11 nucleotides agree with TRBD2. Germline CDR1 SGHTA, CDR2 FQGNSA. Trimming cost V 5 bases and J 4 bases; bases outside gene matches: 10. The CDR3 is 16 residues long. The CDR3 bases are TGTGCCAGCAGCCGAGATCTAGCGGGGGGAGAATACGAGCAGTACTTC. It specifies CASSRDLAGGEYEQYF.

Within the sample, this clonotype is medium-sized. The chain carries TRBV7-2 and TRBJ1-1; D possibly corresponds to TRBD1 (6 bases). The CDR3 extends over 12 amino acids. The germline V and J ends were trimmed by 2 bases and 11 bases, with 12 bases remaining between them. The germline V gene encodes CDR1 SGHTA and CDR2 FQGNSA. The DNA of the CDR3 is TGTGCCAGCAGCTTAATCGGGGGCGACGCTTTCTTT. Encoded protein: CASSLIGGDAFF.

Within the sample, this clonotype is medium-sized (0.01 to 0.1%). The chain carries TRBV7-8 and TRBJ2-2; D is possibly TRBD2 (6 bases). Per germline, CDR1 SGHVS and CDR2 FQNEAQ. V lost 7 bases to trimming and J lost 6 bases, with 21 bases between them. This CDR3 region has 16 residues. The CDR3 reads CASTSQGQRVSGELFF. CDR3 nucleotides: TGTGCCAGCACCTCTCAGGGCCAGCGGGTTTCCGGGGAGCTGTTTTTT.

This clonotype ranks as medium-sized (0.01 to 0.1%). V and J are TRBV4-1 and TRBJ2-3; 8 bases map to TRBD2. The V segment lost 1 base and the J segment 4 bases; nucleotides outside the gene matches: 13. The CDR3 has 18 residues. Germline-derived CDR1 and CDR2 are MGHRA and YSYEKL. Here the CDR3 DNA reads TGCGCCAGCAGCCAAGGACCCTTCGGGGGGGCCAGGGCAGATACGCAGTATTTT. Translating it yields CASSQGPFGGARADTQYF.

This clonotype is medium-sized (0.01 to 0.1%) within its sample. The chain joins TRBV12-3 or TRBV12-4 to TRBJ1-6, with D possibly being TRBD1 (5 bases). This CDR3 has 16 residues. Trimming removed 6 bases from V and 6 bases from J, with 18 bases in between. The CDR3 region has the DNA TGTGCCAGCAGGCGGTTCCGGCAGGGCCCTAATTCACCCCTCCACTTT. Translating gives CASRRFRQGPNSPLHF.

The chain recombines TRBV7-2 with TRBJ2-1; TRBD2 aligns across 11 bases. Germline values: CDR1 SGHTA, CDR2 FQGNSA. The CDR3 runs 15 residues. Losses at the gene ends were 6 bases for V and 7 bases for J; bases not matched to a gene: 8. The chain's CDR3 is CASSFGLAGGNEQFF. The CDR3 bases are TGTGCCAGCAGTTTCGGACTAGCGGGTGGGAATGAGCAGTTCTTC.

J is TRBJ2-7 and V is TRBV5-5; D remains unclear. Germline CDR1 and CDR2: SGHKS and YYEKEE (reference sequence). Trimming shortened V by 0 bases and J by 0 bases, and 7 bases separated the two germline ends. The CDR3 is 14 residues long. CDR3 sequence reads: CASSLGFVSYEQYF. CDR3 coding DNA: TGTGCCAGCAGCTTGGGGTTTGTCTCCTACGAGCAGTACTTC.

This clonotype has just one count. The rearrangement joins TRBV4-2 to TRBJ2-2; D gene uncertain. The V end was cut by 4 bases, the J end by 4 bases, with 7 bases between. CDR1 is LGHNA, CDR2 YNFKEQ, per germline. The CDR3 has 13 residues. The chain's CDR3 is CASSPGPTGELFF. Written as DNA, the CDR3 is TGTGCCAGCAGCCCGGGCCCCACCGGGGAGCTGTTTTTT.

By sample share, this clonotype is medium-sized. The chain employs TRBV28 and TRBJ2-7; 8 bases match TRBD1. This CDR3 has 13 amino acids. The germline V gene encodes CDR1 MDHEN and CDR2 SYDVKM. The trim removed 6 bases at V and 7 bases at J, leaving 8 bases unmatched. This chain's CDR3 is CASSLDRVEEQYV. The CDR3, as DNA: TGTGCCAGCAGCCTGGACAGGGTCGAGGAGCAGTACGTC.

This clonotype is classed as medium-sized (0.01 to 0.1%). V usage is TRBV5-1 and J usage is TRBJ2-7; TRBD1 or TRBD2 may be the D gene (5 bases each). There are 14 residues in the CDR3. CDR1 SGHRS and CDR2 YFSETQ come from the germline V gene. Trimming shortened V by 4 bases and J by 1 base, and 12 bases separated the two germline ends. CDR3 amino acids: CASSRGDRSYEQYV. The DNA for the CDR3 is TGCGCCAGCAGCCGTGGGGACCGATCCTACGAGCAGTACGTC.

This clonotype is categorized as medium-sized. V usage is TRBV2 and J usage is TRBJ2-5; weak D call: TRBD2 (6 bases). From germline, CDR1 is SNHLY and CDR2 FYNNEI. This CDR3 region has 14 residues. V gave up 7 bases and J gave up 5 bases, with 17 bases separating them. The DNA of the CDR3 is TGTGCCAGCAAGGAGGGCGCACGAAGGGAGACCCAGTACTTC. Translation gives CASKEGARRETQYF.

This clonotype is labeled medium-sized. At one end the junction does not follow the germline gene, possibly because of a read error. This chain joins TRBV4-1 and TRBJ2-4; TRBD1 matches 8 bases. The CDR3 runs 13 residues. Germline V gene sequence: CDR1 MGHRA, CDR2 YSYEKL. The CDR3 region is CASSPFFVGQVVF. Written as DNA, the CDR3 is TGCGCCAGCAGCCCATTCTTCGTGGGACAGGTGGTCTTC.

The chain carries TRBV7-9 and TRBJ2-4; perhaps TRBD1 as D (7 bases). Trimming shortened V by 5 bases and J by 10 bases, and 21 bases separated the two germline ends. This CDR3 is built from 15 residues. Germline V lookup: CDR1 SEHNR, CDR2 FQNEAQ (reference sequence). The CDR3 loop is CASSAPGGPVDIQYF. Written as DNA, the CDR3 is TGTGCCAGCAGCGCCCCAGGGGGGCCCGTAGATATTCAGTACTTC.

By its share, this clonotype is medium-sized. V is TRBV20-1 and J is TRBJ1-3, with 7 nucleotides matching TRBD1. Germline CDR1 DFQATT, CDR2 SNEGSKA (reference sequence). With V trimmed by 0 bases and J by 8 bases, 7 bases remained unmatched. The CDR3 extends over 14 amino acids. CDR3 nucleotides: TGCAGTGCTAGAGACCGGGACAGCCCTCACACCATATATTTT. Its translation is CSARDRDSPHTIYF.

The chain uses TRBV5-1 and TRBJ1-1; no clear D gene. Per the germline V gene, CDR1 is SGHRS and CDR2 is YFSETQ. This CDR3 is built from 14 residues. The germline V and J ends were trimmed by 0 bases and 3 bases, with 9 bases remaining between them. Written as DNA, the CDR3 is TGCGCCAGCAGCTTGGCGGCCAGAGACACTGAAGCTTTCTTT. Protein product: CASSLAARDTEAFF.

Judged by abundance, this clonotype is medium-sized (0.01 to 0.1%). The chain uses TRBV7-9 and TRBJ2-7, with 9 bases matching TRBD1. Trimming took 5 bases from V and 10 from J; bases not matched to a gene: 12. There are 14 residues in the CDR3. Germline CDR1 and CDR2: SEHNR and FQNEAQ (reference sequence). CDR3 sequence: CASSTVPGQGEQYV. In nucleotides, the CDR3 is TGTGCCAGCAGCACAGTGCCGGGACAGGGAGAACAGTACGTC.

By its share, this clonotype is medium-sized. The chain combines TRBV28 with TRBJ1-2, with 7 positions matching TRBD1. The trim removed 7 bases at V and 5 bases at J, leaving 13 bases unmatched. This CDR3 has 15 amino acids. Germline loops: CDR1 MDHEN, CDR2 SYDVKM. The CDR3: CASILRKGAGYGYTF. In nucleotides, the CDR3 is TGTGCCAGCATTCTTCGGAAGGGGGCGGGTTATGGCTACACCTTC.

This clonotype is labeled as medium-sized. V is TRBV11-1 and J is TRBJ1-3; D uncertain. V shed 3 bases and J shed 4 bases, with 10 bases lying between them. From germline, CDR1 is SGHAT and CDR2 FQDESV (reference sequence). The CDR3 spans 14 residues. This CDR3 is CASSFLSTGNTIYF. Here the CDR3 DNA reads TGTGCCAGCAGCTTCCTTTCTACAGGAAACACCATATATTTT.

This clonotype rates as medium-sized. This chain links TRBV7-3 with TRBJ2-6; D is uncertain. CDR1 and CDR2 from the germline V gene are SGHTA and FQGTGA. Trimming removed 5 bases at V and 0 bases at J, with 8 bases between. The CDR3 consists of 15 residues. The CDR3 nucleotides read TGTGCCAGCAGCCTACATGCCTCTGGGGCCAACGTCCTGACTTTC. It yields the protein CASSLHASGANVLTF.

This clonotype has at least ten counts. V gene TRBV6-2 or TRBV6-3 combines with J gene TRBJ1-2; 9 nucleotides align to TRBD1. CDR1 is MNHEY, CDR2 SVGEGT, per germline. The CDR3 length is 15 residues. Trimming took 6 bases from V and 2 from J; bases not matched to a gene: 7. Here the CDR3 reads CASSYGQGRNYGYTF. Here the CDR3 DNA reads TGTGCCAGCAGCTACGGACAGGGGAGGAACTATGGCTACACCTTC.

Within the sample, this clonotype is medium-sized. The chain is built from TRBV27 and TRBJ1-5; the D gene is possibly TRBD1 (6 bases). With 5 bases removed from V and 2 bases from J, the gap between germline ends came to 16 bases. The CDR3 runs 16 residues. Per the germline V gene, CDR1 is MNHEY and CDR2 is SMNVEV (reference sequence). The CDR3 DNA sequence: TGTGCCAGCAGTCCTAAAACCCGACAGGGCAATCAGCCCCAGCATTTT. Amino acid sequence: CASSPKTRQGNQPQHF.

By sample fraction, this clonotype is medium-sized. The chain employs TRBV11-3 and TRBJ2-1; no reliable D call. Per germline, CDR1 SGHNT and CDR2 YENEEA. The CDR3 spans 12 residues. The V gene lost 4 bases and the J gene lost 6 bases, with 7 bases spanning the gap. CDR3 bases: TGTGCCAGCAGCTCCGGGCTCAATGAGCAGTTCTTC. It yields the protein CASSSGLNEQFF. Based on the CDR3 plus reference TRBV11-3 and TRBJ2-1, the full variable domain is EAGVVQSPRYKIIEKKQPVAFWCNPISGHNTLYWYLQNLGQGPELLIRYENEEAVDDSQLPKDRFSAERLKGVDSTLKIQPAELGDSAVYLCASSSGLNEQFFGPGTRLTVL.

This clonotype is medium-sized (0.01 to 0.1%) within its sample. The rearrangement uses TRBV7-9 and TRBJ1-2; maybe TRBD1 (5 bases). The germline V gene encodes CDR1 SEHNR and CDR2 FQNEAQ (reference sequence). CDR3 length: 21 amino acids. Between the trimmed V and J ends, which lost 5 bases and 4 bases, there was a span of 35 bases. The CDR3 reads CASSPGAGTAIVASPIYGYTF. In DNA, the CDR3 is TGTGCCAGCAGCCCCGGGGCAGGGACGGCGATTGTAGCGAGCCCTATCTATGGCTACACCTTC.

This clonotype rates as medium-sized (0.01 to 0.1%). Written as DNA, the CDR3 is TGTGCCAGCAGCCCGGGGACTAGCCCTTTGACCTACGAGCAGTACTTC. It is translated as CASSPGTSPLTYEQYF. This chain joins TRBV6-5 and TRBJ2-7; 9 bases agree with TRBD2. This CDR3 is built from 16 residues. The germline gives CDR1 MNHEY, CDR2 SVGAGI. The V gene end was trimmed by 6 bases and the J gene end by 2 bases; junction bases not matched to a gene: 11.

The rearrangement uses TRBV29-1 and TRBJ2-3; the D is unclear. The CDR3 has 10 residues. The germline V gene has CDR1 SQVTM and CDR2 ANQGSEA. With 6 bases removed from V and 5 bases from J, the gap between germline ends came to 6 bases. CDR3 in DNA: TGCAGCGTGAGAAAAGATACGCAGTATTTT. Its protein is CSVRKDTQYF.

This clonotype is categorized as medium-sized (0.01 to 0.1%). The V and J genes are TRBV27 and TRBJ2-1; 9 nucleotides match TRBD2. The germline V gene has CDR1 MNHEY and CDR2 SMNVEV (reference sequence). The CDR3 is 17 residues long. Trimming at V came to 5 bases and at J to 0 bases, leaving 8 bases not matched to a gene. The CDR3 DNA reads TGTGCCAGCAGTGTCAGCGGGGGGCCCCTCTCCTACAATGAGCAGTTCTTC. Its translation: CASSVSGGPLSYNEQFF.

This clonotype is medium-sized within its sample. The chain uses TRBV27 and TRBJ2-7; D is unclear. Trimming removed 2 bases at V and 0 bases at J, with 11 bases between. Germline V gene lookup returns CDR1 MNHEY and CDR2 SMNVEV (reference sequence). CDR3 size: 15 residues. Here the CDR3 DNA reads TGTGCCAGCAGTTTAGTTGAGCTTGGCTCCTACGAGCAGTACGTC. It translates to CASSLVELGSYEQYV.

The chain uses TRBV4-2 and TRBJ2-5; 15 bases align to TRBD2. The junction had 3 bases not matched to a gene; V was cut back by 2 bases and J by 5 bases. The CDR3 is 16 amino acids. Germline CDR1 is LGHNA and CDR2 is YNFKEQ. The DNA for the CDR3 is TGTGCCAGCAGCCAAACCGGGACTAGCGGGGGGGAGACCCAGTACTTC. This sequence encodes CASSQTGTSGGETQYF.